The clone carrying this TCR beta chain was detected a few times. The assay was immunoSEQ multiplex PCR, and TCRdb's table has in-frame clones only and misses some. This sample has fewer than 400,000 clones; roughly 91% occur once, and the top ten carry about 1.7%. V dropped 0 bases and J dropped 8; count of bases not matched to a gene: 17. The CDR3 sequence is 18 residues long. CDR1 is SGHDT, CDR2 YYEEEE, per germline. The participants were between 18 and 89 years old and came from under 25 US areas. This sample is drawn from a study of blood T cell repertoires in COVID-19. For the study at large: In each case, the material was cDNA or gDNA derived from T cells, B-cell-depleted T cells, or PBMCs.

The receptor comes from a woman under 40 who had recovered from COVID-19. Sequencing used PBMCs or T cells enriched from blood (not recorded which). The chain combines TRBV5-6 with TRBJ2-1; 7 bases map to TRBD1. The CDR3 reads CASSLVNGIGGRGHEQFF. The CDR3 bases are TGTGCCAGCAGCTTGGTTAATGGCATAGGGGGCAGGGGCCATGAGCAGTTCTTC.